This is a list of T cell receptor beta chains from one sample in a study of tumor-infiltrating lymphocytes in oesophageal squamous cell carcinoma. TCRdb processed the reads anew with MiXCR; each CDR3 protein has one entry. Among 12,000 or so distinct CDR3 sequences listed, over 50% were seen once. Sequencing input: blood. The receptor source for this set is a female donor with esophageal squamous cell carcinoma. Both conserved end residues are part of each CDR3.

V gene	J gene	CDR3 protein
TRBV7-2	TRBJ2-7	CASSLEWIGAYEQYF
TRBV7-2	.	CASSLGGRGNSEQYF
TRBV7-8	TRBJ1-2	CASSSGRADYGYTF
TRBV7-3	.	CASSLDGTLDEQYF
TRBV28	TRBJ1-2	CASRHHRGNYGYTF
TRBV7-2	TRBJ2-2	CASSHLKGANTGELFF
TRBV7-6	.	CASSFVGGIYEQFF
TRBV12-3/TRBV12-4	TRBJ1-3	CASSLQGFYSGNTIYF
TRBV7-8	TRBJ2-1	CASSFYATGKYNEQFF
TRBV6-5	.	CASSSVYEQYF
TRBV7-2	TRBJ2-5	CASSLNQGEQYF
TRBV27	TRBJ2-1	CASSLTSGGYNEQFF
TRBV28	TRBJ2-1	CASSSPLLDNEQFF
TRBV7-6	TRBJ2-5	CASSLSGEETQYF
TRBV7-3	TRBJ2-1	CASSPSFRGEEQFF
TRBV18	.	CASSPRGLAGGEQFF
TRBV11-1	TRBJ2-7	CANSPGTAADEQYF
TRBV12-3/TRBV12-4	.	CASSLKPEEQFF
TRBV7-6	.	CASSLNGQGYGGYTF
TRBV7-6	TRBJ2-3	CASSQGQRTDTQYF
TRBV7-7	TRBJ2-2	CASSLGQPTGELFF
TRBV6-6	TRBJ2-5	CASSYIAGGQETQYF
TRBV7-2	.	CASSLFGSNQPQHF
TRBV12-3/TRBV12-4	.	CASNRQQGPHEGYTF
TRBV7-3	.	CASSPVGDTGGYYEQYF
TRBV7-3	TRBJ2-5	CASSLTGGETQYF
TRBV7-6	.	CASSWTVQETQYF
TRBV24-1	.	CATSDPRDGIYNEQFF
TRBV7-2	.	CASDPGGGSYEQYF
TRBV7-6	TRBJ2-6	CASPLTGANVLTF
TRBV6-8	TRBJ2-3	CASSFGLAGVDTQYF
TRBV7-2	TRBJ1-1	CASSLGYTEAFF
TRBV6-1	TRBJ2-5	CASRKQETQYF
TRBV24-1	TRBJ2-3	CATSGGFSQYF
TRBV11-2	.	CASTQWRGDEQYF
TRBV7-6	TRBJ2-3	CASSLQGPPLTDTQYF
TRBV28	TRBJ2-5	CASSLGGAHEETQYF
TRBV7-2	TRBJ1-4	CASSLVGGGSATNEKLFF
TRBV7-9	TRBJ2-5	CASSLEVGLRPQETQYF
TRBV12-3/TRBV12-4	TRBJ2-1	CASSFSAFGEQFF